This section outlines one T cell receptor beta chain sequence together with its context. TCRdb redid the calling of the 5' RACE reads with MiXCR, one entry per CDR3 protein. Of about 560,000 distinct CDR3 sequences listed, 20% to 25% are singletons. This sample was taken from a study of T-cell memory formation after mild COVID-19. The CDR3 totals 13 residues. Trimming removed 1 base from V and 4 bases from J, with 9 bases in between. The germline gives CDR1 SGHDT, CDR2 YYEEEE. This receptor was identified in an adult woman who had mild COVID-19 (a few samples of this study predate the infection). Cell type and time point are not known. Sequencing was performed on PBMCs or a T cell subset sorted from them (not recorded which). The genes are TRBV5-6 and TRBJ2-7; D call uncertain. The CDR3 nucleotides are TGTGCCAGCAGCTTGACCCGTGGTTACGAGCAGTACTTC. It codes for CASSLTRGYEQYF.